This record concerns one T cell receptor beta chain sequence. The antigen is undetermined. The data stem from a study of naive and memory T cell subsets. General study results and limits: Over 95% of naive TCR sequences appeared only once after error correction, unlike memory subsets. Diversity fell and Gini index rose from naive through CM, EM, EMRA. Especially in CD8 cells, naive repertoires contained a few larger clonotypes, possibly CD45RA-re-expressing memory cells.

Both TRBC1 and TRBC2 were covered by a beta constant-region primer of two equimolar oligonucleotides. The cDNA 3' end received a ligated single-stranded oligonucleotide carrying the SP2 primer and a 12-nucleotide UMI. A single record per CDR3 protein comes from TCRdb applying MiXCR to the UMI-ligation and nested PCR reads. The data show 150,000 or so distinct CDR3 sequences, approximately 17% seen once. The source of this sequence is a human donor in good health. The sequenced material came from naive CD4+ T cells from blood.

The CDR3 loop reads CASSIDPLVEQFF. The CDR3 nucleotides read TGTGCCAGTAGTATAGATCCGCTAGTTGAGCAGTTCTTC. V gene TRBV19 combines with J gene TRBJ2-1; D is unresolved. The CDR3 runs to 13 residues. Germline CDR1 LNHDA, CDR2 SQIVND (reference sequence). V lost 0 bases and J lost 9, with 9 bases in between.